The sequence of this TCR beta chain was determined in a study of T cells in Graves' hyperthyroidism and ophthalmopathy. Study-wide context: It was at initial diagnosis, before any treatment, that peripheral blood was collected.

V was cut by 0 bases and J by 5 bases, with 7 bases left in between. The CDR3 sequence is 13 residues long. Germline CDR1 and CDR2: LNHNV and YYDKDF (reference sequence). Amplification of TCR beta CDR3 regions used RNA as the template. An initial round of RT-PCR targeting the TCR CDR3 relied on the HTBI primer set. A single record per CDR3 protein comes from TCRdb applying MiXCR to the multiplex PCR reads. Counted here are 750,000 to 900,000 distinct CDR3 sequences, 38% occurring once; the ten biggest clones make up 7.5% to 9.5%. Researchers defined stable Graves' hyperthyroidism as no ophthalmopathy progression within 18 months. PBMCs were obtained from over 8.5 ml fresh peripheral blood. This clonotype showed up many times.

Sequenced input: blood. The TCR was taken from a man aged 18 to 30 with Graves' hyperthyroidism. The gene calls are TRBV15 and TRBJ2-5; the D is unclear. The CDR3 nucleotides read TGTGCCACCAGCAGAGATTCGGGTGAGACCCAGTACTTC. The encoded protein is CATSRDSGETQYF.